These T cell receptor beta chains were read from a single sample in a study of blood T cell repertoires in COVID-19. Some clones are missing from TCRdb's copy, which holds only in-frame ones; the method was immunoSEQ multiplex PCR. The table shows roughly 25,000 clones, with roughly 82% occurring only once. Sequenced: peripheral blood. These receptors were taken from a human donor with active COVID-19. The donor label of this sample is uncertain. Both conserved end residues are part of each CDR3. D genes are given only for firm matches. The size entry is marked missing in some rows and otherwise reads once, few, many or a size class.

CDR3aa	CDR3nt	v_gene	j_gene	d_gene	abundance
CASSIGLAAKETQYF	TGTGCCAGTAGTATTGGACTAGCGGCTAAAGAGACCCAGTACTTC	TRBV19	TRBJ2-5	TRBD2	.
CASSMGQGNSPLHF	TGTGCCAGCAGCATGGGACAGGGTAATTCACCCCTCCACTTT	TRBV7-3	TRBJ1-6	TRBD1	few
CASSRTSGWELFF	TGTGCCAGCAGCCGGACTAGCGGCTGGGAGCTGTTTTTT	TRBV5-5	TRBJ2-2	TRBD2	.
CASSQTPGGYNSPLHF	TGCGCCAGCAGCCAGACCCCCGGGGGTTATAATTCACCCCTCCACTTT	TRBV4-1	TRBJ1-6	.	.
CASSPQGGGYEQYF	TGTGCCAGCAGCCCCCAGGGAGGAGGCTACGAGCAGTACTTC	TRBV7-3	TRBJ2-7	.	few
CASSARGLGGSGANVLTF	TGTGCCAGCAGCGCTAGGGGCCTAGGGGGCTCTGGGGCCAACGTCCTGACTTTC	TRBV7-2	TRBJ2-6	.	once
CASSLSTYEQYF	TGTGCCAGCAGCTTGTCAACCTACGAGCAGTACTTC	TRBV5-6	TRBJ2-7	.	once
CASSQTSSRSYGYTF	TGTGCCAGCAGCCAAACGTCCTCTCGGTCCTATGGCTACACCTTC	TRBV4-2	TRBJ1-2	.	.
CASSPPHGGDFYEQYF	TGTGCCAGCTCACCACCGCACGGGGGTGACTTCTACGAGCAGTACTTC	TRBV18	TRBJ2-7	.	.
CSVSRGTTDTQYF	TGCAGCGTGTCCAGGGGAACGACAGATACGCAGTATTTT	TRBV29-1	TRBJ2-3	.	.
CASSLTGQDLQFF	TGTGCCAGCAGCTTAACCGGACAGGATCTTCAGTTCTTC	TRBV7-3	TRBJ2-1	TRBD1	once
CASSYYDSNQPQHF	TGTGCCAGCAGCTACTACGATAGCAATCAGCCCCAGCATTTT	TRBV7-2	TRBJ1-5	.	.
CASSQEGGPGELFF	TGTGCCAGCAGCCAAGAGGGGGGGCCCGGGGAGCTGTTTTTT	TRBV3-1/TRBV3-2	TRBJ2-2	.	medium-sized
CASSGGASNQPQHF	TGTGCCAGCAGCGGGGGGGCCAGCAATCAGCCCCAGCATTTT	TRBV5-5	TRBJ1-5	.	.
CASTDLGGWGPYEQYF	TGCGCCAGCACCGACCTCGGGGGTTGGGGTCCCTACGAGCAGTACTTC	TRBV23-1	TRBJ2-7	.	.